This TCR beta chain appears in the sequencing data of a study of identical twins. Study observations and caveats: In beta out-of-frame sequences, the excess sharing between twins was weaker.

Template switching added a universal primer site, and cDNA bore unique molecular identifiers. TCRdb reprocessed the 5' RACE reads with MiXCR, giving one entry per CDR3 protein. The table lists about 1.7 million distinct CDR3 sequences, about 32% of them singletons. The CDR3 contains 13 residues. CDR1 is LGHDT, CDR2 YNNKEL, per germline (reference sequence). The V end was cut by 3 bases, the J end by 8 bases, with 10 bases between. Comments on this clonotype: Antigen unknown.

The chain has TRBV3-1 and TRBJ2-2, with a possible D match to TRBD1 (6 bases). The TCR was taken from a newborn girl in good health. Sequences were obtained from cord blood. The chain's CDR3 is CASSQHREGELFF. The DNA for the CDR3 is TGTGCCAGCAGCCAGCACAGGGAAGGGGAGCTGTTTTTT.